This T cell receptor (beta chain) comes out of a study of T cell repertoires in cytomegalovirus infection. About the research overall: Shared public TCR beta signatures pointed to both CMV infection and a matching HLA type.

This clonotype occurred a few times. The target antigen is unknown. TCRdb re-called the reads with MiXCR, one entry per CDR3 protein. The sample contains about 310,000 distinct CDR3 sequences, 25% of which appear only once. The length of the CDR3 is 15 residues. V was clipped by 8 bases and J by 2 bases; unmatched bases: 8. CDR1 and CDR2 from the germline V gene are SEHNR and FQNEAQ (reference sequence). Sequencing used cultured PBMCs, obtained from culture after CMV antigen stimulation. This chain connects TRBV7-9 to TRBJ2-3, with TRBD1 identical over 9 bases. The TCR was taken from a human donor in good health (CMV status not recorded). Some clones in this sample may be carry-over from other donors' samples. The CDR3: CASGRQGGLTDTQYF. The DNA for the CDR3 is TGTGCCAGCGGACGACAGGGGGGGCTCACAGATACGCAGTATTTT.